The clone carrying this T cell receptor (beta chain) was detected a few times. The antigen remains unidentified. CDR3 length equals 16 residues. Per the germline V gene, CDR1 is MNHEY and CDR2 is SVGAGI. The V segment lost 5 bases and the J segment 7 bases; nucleotides outside the gene matches: 14. This entry comes from a study of T cell repertoires in cytomegalovirus infection. Background on the study: Use of recently identified HLA-C-restricted and well-studied HLA-B-restricted CMV epitopes was part of the study. The public TCR beta signatures pointed to both CMV infection and matching HLA type.

TCRdb reprocessed the reads with MiXCR, giving one entry per CDR3 protein. The sample lists 650,000 to 900,000 distinct CDR3 sequences, 25% to 30% seen once, with around 12% in the top ten. This chain links TRBV6-5 with TRBJ2-1, with 7 bases fitting TRBD1. The receptor was derived from a human donor in good health (CMV status not recorded). Some clones in this sample may be carry-over from other donors' samples. Material: cultured CD8+ T cells from PBMCs, obtained from culture after CMV antigen stimulation. The CDR3 DNA is TGTGCCAGCAGTGGGGGACAGTATATCCCCAGAAATGAGCAGTTCTTC. This codes for CASSGGQYIPRNEQFF.